These T cell receptor beta chains were read from a single sample in a study of T cell responses to AZD1222 COVID-19 vaccine. Produced via immunoSEQ multiplex PCR; TCRdb's table is partial and in-frame only. In the table there are around 120,000 clones, around 84% of which are singletons. The sample consisted of peripheral blood, taken 28 days after the second AZD1222 dose. Source of these receptors: an adult who received the AZD1222 COVID-19 vaccine. Each CDR3 is given with its conserved first and last residue. Fields, in order: CDR3 DNA, CDR3 protein, clone size, J gene, D gene, V gene. The D gene is left open where the match is weak. Part of the rows lack a size; the others show once, few, many or a class for expanded clones.

CDR3nt: TGTGCCAGCAGCCAAGGAATACACAGGGGCGGCTACACCTTC
CDR3aa: CASSQGIHRGGYTF
abundance: NA
j_gene: TRBJ1-2
d_gene: TRBD1
v_gene: TRBV3-1/TRBV3-2

CDR3nt: TGTGCCAGCAGCTTAGAGGCAGGAGTGCAAGAGACCCAGTACTTC
CDR3aa: CASSLEAGVQETQYF
abundance: NA
j_gene: TRBJ2-5
d_gene: NA
v_gene: TRBV7-3

CDR3nt: TGTGCCAGCAGTTTAAATATGAATACGCAGTATTTT
CDR3aa: CASSLNMNTQYF
abundance: NA
j_gene: TRBJ2-3
d_gene: NA
v_gene: TRBV27

CDR3nt: TGCGCCAGCAGCTTGGGACTAGCGGGAGAGGTGGAGACCCAGTACTTC
CDR3aa: CASSLGLAGEVETQYF
abundance: NA
j_gene: TRBJ2-5
d_gene: TRBD2
v_gene: TRBV5-1

CDR3nt: TGTGCCAGCAGTGAAAGTCAGGGACCAGCTTCCGATACGCAGTATTTT
CDR3aa: CASSESQGPASDTQYF
abundance: NA
j_gene: TRBJ2-3
d_gene: NA
v_gene: TRBV2

CDR3nt: TGTGCCAGCAGCTCCCCCCAGAGGGAAGCTTTCTTT
CDR3aa: CASSSPQREAFF
abundance: NA
j_gene: TRBJ1-1
d_gene: NA
v_gene: TRBV11-2

CDR3nt: TGCGCCAGCAGCTTGATCTACGAGCAGTACTTC
CDR3aa: CASSLIYEQYF
abundance: NA
j_gene: TRBJ2-7
d_gene: NA
v_gene: TRBV5-1

CDR3nt: TGTGCCAGCAGAAAGTCGACAGGGGGTACCCTATATAGCAATCAGCCCCAGCATTTT
CDR3aa: CASRKSTGGTLYSNQPQHF
abundance: NA
j_gene: TRBJ1-5
d_gene: TRBD1
v_gene: TRBV28

CDR3nt: TGTGCCACCAGTGACACCGGGACAGGGGACAGGGAGCTGTTTTTT
CDR3aa: CATSDTGTGDRELFF
abundance: few
j_gene: TRBJ2-2
d_gene: TRBD1
v_gene: TRBV24-1

CDR3nt: TGTGCCAGCAGCCAAGATAGACAGGGGGGCCAGCCCCAGCATTTT
CDR3aa: CASSQDRQGGQPQHF
abundance: NA
j_gene: TRBJ1-5
d_gene: TRBD1
v_gene: TRBV3-1/TRBV3-2

CDR3nt: TGCAGTGCTAGTATAGGACAGGGCTACGAGCAGTACTTC
CDR3aa: CSASIGQGYEQYF
abundance: NA
j_gene: TRBJ2-7
d_gene: TRBD1
v_gene: TRBV20-1

CDR3nt: TGTGCCAGCAGCCAATTGTGGGAGATCTACAATGAGCAGTTCTTC
CDR3aa: CASSQLWEIYNEQFF
abundance: NA
j_gene: TRBJ2-1
d_gene: NA
v_gene: TRBV4-2

CDR3nt: TGTGCCAGCAGCTTAACACATTCTGGAAACACCATATATTTT
CDR3aa: CASSLTHSGNTIYF
abundance: NA
j_gene: TRBJ1-3
d_gene: NA
v_gene: TRBV7-3

CDR3nt: TGTGCCAGCAGTTCAGGGCATGGGACTAGCGGGAGCTACGAGCAGTACTTC
CDR3aa: CASSSGHGTSGSYEQYF
abundance: NA
j_gene: TRBJ2-7
d_gene: TRBD2
v_gene: TRBV27

CDR3nt: TGTGCCAGCAGCGTAGCGGGCGGGGCCAATACCGGGGAGCTGTTTTTT
CDR3aa: CASSVAGGANTGELFF
abundance: NA
j_gene: TRBJ2-2
d_gene: NA
v_gene: TRBV9

CDR3nt: TGTGCCAGCAGTGCCGGGACAGGGGGCTATAATTCACCCCTCCACTTT
CDR3aa: CASSAGTGGYNSPLHF
abundance: NA
j_gene: TRBJ1-6
d_gene: TRBD1
v_gene: TRBV7-6

CDR3nt: TGTGCCAGCAGCCCAGGACTAGCGGGAGGGTCAGATACGCAGTATTTT
CDR3aa: CASSPGLAGGSDTQYF
abundance: once
j_gene: TRBJ2-3
d_gene: TRBD2
v_gene: TRBV7-8

CDR3nt: TGTGCCAGCATTGATCCACAGGGGGCGGACTATGGCTACACCTTC
CDR3aa: CASIDPQGADYGYTF
abundance: NA
j_gene: TRBJ1-2
d_gene: TRBD1
v_gene: TRBV28

CDR3nt: TGTGCCAGCAGTTCAGCAGGGGCGGGTGAAAAACTGTTTTTT
CDR3aa: CASSSAGAGEKLFF
abundance: NA
j_gene: TRBJ1-4
d_gene: NA
v_gene: TRBV27

CDR3nt: TGTGCCAGTAGTATAGGACTTAGCGGCTACACAGATACGCAGTATTTT
CDR3aa: CASSIGLSGYTDTQYF
abundance: NA
j_gene: TRBJ2-3
d_gene: NA
v_gene: TRBV19

CDR3nt: TGTGCCAGCGGCCGACTAGCGGGAGGTGTTAATGAGCAGTTCTTC
CDR3aa: CASGRLAGGVNEQFF
abundance: NA
j_gene: TRBJ2-1
d_gene: TRBD2
v_gene: TRBV27

CDR3nt: TGTGCCAGCAGCGCAGCGGGTGTGCTAGCGGGGGCTTACAATGAGCAGTTCTTC
CDR3aa: CASSAAGVLAGAYNEQFF
abundance: NA
j_gene: TRBJ2-1
d_gene: TRBD2
v_gene: TRBV9

CDR3nt: TGTGCCAGCAGTGAAGAATCCGGTAGCAATCAGCCCCAGCATTTT
CDR3aa: CASSEESGSNQPQHF
abundance: NA
j_gene: TRBJ1-5
d_gene: NA
v_gene: TRBV2

CDR3nt: TGTGCCAGCAGTTCCACAGTGGGGCCGAATCAGCCCCAGCATTTT
CDR3aa: CASSSTVGPNQPQHF
abundance: NA
j_gene: TRBJ1-5
d_gene: NA
v_gene: TRBV6-6

CDR3nt: TGTGCCAGCCTGGGACGGATGAACACTGAAGCTTTCTTT
CDR3aa: CASLGRMNTEAFF
abundance: NA
j_gene: TRBJ1-1
d_gene: NA
v_gene: TRBV6-5

CDR3nt: TGTGCCAGTAGTCCGGGGGCATTCACAGATACGCAGTATTTT
CDR3aa: CASSPGAFTDTQYF
abundance: NA
j_gene: TRBJ2-3
d_gene: NA
v_gene: TRBV19

CDR3nt: TGTGCCAGCAGCCACAGGGAGAAGAACACTGAAGCTTTCTTT
CDR3aa: CASSHREKNTEAFF
abundance: NA
j_gene: TRBJ1-1
d_gene: NA
v_gene: TRBV5-5

CDR3nt: TGTGCCAGCAGCGAGACAGGGTCCTACGAGCAGTACTTC
CDR3aa: CASSETGSYEQYF
abundance: NA
j_gene: TRBJ2-7
d_gene: TRBD1
v_gene: TRBV7-9

CDR3nt: TGTGCCATCAGTGAATCGACGGTGCGGGATCAGCCCCAGCATTTT
CDR3aa: CAISESTVRDQPQHF
abundance: NA
j_gene: TRBJ1-5
d_gene: NA
v_gene: TRBV10-3

CDR3nt: TGCGCCAGCAGCTTGCCCGGGACTAGCGGGATCGGTGAGCAGTTCTTC
CDR3aa: CASSLPGTSGIGEQFF
abundance: NA
j_gene: TRBJ2-1
d_gene: TRBD2
v_gene: TRBV5-1

CDR3nt: TGTGCCAGCAGTTACTCGGCAGGGGCCTATGGCTACACCTTC
CDR3aa: CASSYSAGAYGYTF
abundance: NA
j_gene: TRBJ1-2
d_gene: NA
v_gene: TRBV6-6

CDR3nt: TGTGCCAGCAGCTTAGTTTGGGCTAGTTCCGGGGAGCTGTTTTTT
CDR3aa: CASSLVWASSGELFF
abundance: NA
j_gene: TRBJ2-2
d_gene: NA
v_gene: TRBV7-2

CDR3nt: TGTGCAAGTCGCTTGGAATTCGTATTGGGGGCCGGGGAGACCCAGTACTTC
CDR3aa: CASRLEFVLGAGETQYF
abundance: NA
j_gene: TRBJ2-5
d_gene: NA
v_gene: TRBV12-2